Only one count was recorded for the clone carrying this TCR beta chain. Authors' processing steps: Estimates of nucleated cell counts were drawn from the amplification of reference gene primers. The assay was immunoSEQ multiplex PCR, and TCRdb's table has in-frame clones only and misses some. V and J calls and clone size are as listed in that table; D and trimming were resolved from the DNA. This table has approximately 250,000 clones, 70% to 90% appearing once. Participants had their cohort set by participant-reported clinical history. The data derive from a study of blood T cell repertoires in COVID-19. Input material: PBMCs or T cells enriched from blood (not recorded which). The receptor comes from a woman aged 40 to 50 with acute COVID-19.

The CDR3 DNA reads as TGTGCCAGCAGCCCCGGGACTAACACTGAAGCTTTCTTT. It is translated as CASSPGTNTEAFF. V is TRBV11-3 and J is TRBJ1-1, with TRBD1 as a possible D gene (5 bases). The CDR3 consists of 13 residues. Trimming pared 5 bases from V and 2 bases from J, leaving 9 bases between. Germline V gene lookup returns CDR1 SGHNT and CDR2 YENEEA.